One sample yielded the 20 T cell receptor beta chains listed below, sequenced in a study of T cell responses to AZD1222 COVID-19 vaccine. Using immunoSEQ multiplex PCR, the repertoire was profiled, and TCRdb retains in-frame clones only, with some absent. The sample contains about 180,000 clones, over 75% of which appear only once. The sample here was peripheral blood, taken on day 0 of AZD1222 vaccination. Receptors were obtained from an adult in good health.

This chain joins TRBV2 and TRBJ1-6; D might be TRBD1 (5 bases). Germline CDR1 is SNHLY and CDR2 is FYNNEI. Trimming took 5 bases from V and 8 from J, leaving 13 bases between them. CDR3 length: 14 amino acids. CDR3 protein: CASSPAGGDSPLHF. In nucleotides, the CDR3 is TGTGCCAGCAGTCCGGCCGGGGGGGATTCACCCCTCCACTTT.

CDR3 bases: TGTGCCAGCATTGGGTATACCCCAGATACGCAGTATTTT. Protein sequence: CASIGYTPDTQYF. The rearrangement uses TRBV7-9 and TRBJ2-3; no firm D call. The CDR3 length is 13 residues. Germline V gene lookup returns CDR1 SEHNR and CDR2 FQNEAQ (reference sequence). Between the trimmed V and J ends, which lost 7 bases and 4 bases, there was a span of 12 bases.

A remark on this clone: Other DNA sequences in this sample translate to the same CDR3. V is TRBV12-3 or TRBV12-4 and J is TRBJ1-1, with D uncertain. The CDR3 extends over 12 amino acids. Trimming cost V 1 base and J 8 bases, with 8 bases left between them. DNA of the CDR3: TGTGCCAGCAGTTTAGTAGGGCCCGAAGCTTTCTTT. Translation: CASSLVGPEAFF.

As regards this clone: The same CDR3 can be traced to other DNA sequences in this sample. The chain recombines TRBV3-1 (or the pseudogene TRBV3-2) with TRBJ1-1, with D unresolved. Germline V CDR1 and CDR2: LGHDT, YNNKEL (reference sequence). The germline V and J ends were trimmed by 1 base and 0 bases, with 3 bases remaining between them. The CDR3 length is 13 residues. The CDR3 DNA sequence: TGTGCCAGCAGCCAAGGGGTGAACACTGAAGCTTTCTTT. Translation gives CASSQGVNTEAFF.

This clone was counted a single time. The chain has TRBV27 and TRBJ1-6; 9 bases match TRBD1. Germline values: CDR1 MNHEY, CDR2 SMNVEV (reference sequence). The CDR3 has 17 amino acids. V lost 8 bases and J lost 1; bases outside the gene matches: 9. CDR3 protein: CASSDRGIASYNSPLHF. The CDR3 nucleotides are TGTGCCAGCTCAGACAGGGGGATAGCATCCTATAATTCACCCCTCCACTTT.

The V call is TRBV6-2 or TRBV6-3, the J call TRBJ1-5; no clear D gene. Germline V gene data show CDR1 as MNHEY and CDR2 as SVGEGT. The V end was cut by 4 bases, the J end by 0 bases, with 7 bases between. This CDR3 region has 14 residues. CDR3 in amino acids: CASSSTLSNQPQHF. CDR3 nucleotides: TGTGCCAGCAGTTCGACACTTAGCAATCAGCCCCAGCATTTT.

This chain links TRBV6-5 with TRBJ1-6; D is unresolved. The CDR3 runs to 15 residues. V was pared by 10 bases and J by 6 bases, with 19 bases between. Germline V lookup: CDR1 MNHEY, CDR2 SVGAGI. The CDR3 reads CATPNSAVANSPLHF. DNA for the CDR3: TGTGCCACTCCTAACTCGGCAGTAGCTAATTCACCCCTCCACTTT.

The rearrangement uses TRBV7-6 and TRBJ2-7, with unresolved D. Germline V gene data show CDR1 as SGHVS and CDR2 as FNYEAQ. V lost 7 bases to trimming and J lost 3 bases, with 10 bases between them. The CDR3 length is 12 residues. The CDR3 sequence: CASTDDIYEQYF. CDR3 DNA: TGTGCCAGCACCGACGACATCTACGAGCAGTACTTC.

The V gene is TRBV5-5, the J gene TRBJ1-5; D gene ambiguous. V was cut by 4 bases and J by 5 bases, with 13 bases left in between. Germline lookup yields CDR1 SGHKS and CDR2 YYEKEE (reference sequence). This CDR3 is 14 amino acids long. CDR3 sequence: CASSPVSRDQPQHF. The CDR3 nucleotides are TGTGCCAGCAGCCCCGTATCCAGAGATCAGCCCCAGCATTTT.

This clone was counted once. The chain employs TRBV6-5 and TRBJ1-5; D might be TRBD1 (5 bases). Trimming removed 1 base at V and 7 bases at J, with 11 bases between. Germline assignment: CDR1 MNHEY and CDR2 SVGAGI. The CDR3 totals 14 residues. The chain's CDR3 is CASSYFRVGQPQHF. In nucleotides, the CDR3 is TGTGCCAGCAGTTACTTCAGGGTGGGACAGCCCCAGCATTTT.

The J gene is TRBJ1-2, the V gene TRBV10-3, with 8 bases identical to TRBD1. This CDR3 region has 13 residues. Germline lookup yields CDR1 ENHRY and CDR2 SYGVKD. V lost 7 bases to trimming and J lost 6 bases; unmatched junction nucleotides: 7. Here the CDR3 reads CAIKGVTGDGYTF. The CDR3 DNA sequence: TGTGCCATCAAAGGAGTGACAGGGGATGGCTACACCTTC.

Notes on this clone: Distinct nucleotide sequences in the sample also encode this CDR3. The J gene is TRBJ1-5, the V gene TRBV18; no reliable D call. Trimming shortened V by 6 bases and J by 5 bases, and 8 bases separated the two germline ends. In germline, CDR1 is KGHSH, CDR2 LQKENI. The CDR3 length is 12 residues. The chain's CDR3 is CASSPGDQPQHF. The CDR3 DNA is TGTGCCAGCTCCCCGGGCGATCAGCCCCAGCATTTT.

CDR3 protein: CASSSRYEQYF. CDR3 DNA: TGTGCCAGCAGCTCCCGTTACGAGCAGTACTTC. The chain recombines TRBV11-2 with TRBJ2-7, with unresolved D. Germline loops: CDR1 SGHAT, CDR2 FQNNGV. CDR3 length: 11 amino acids. V lost 4 bases to trimming and J lost 4 bases, with 5 bases between them.

The V gene is TRBV3-1 (or the pseudogene TRBV3-2), the J gene TRBJ2-3; 14 nucleotides line up with TRBD2. Trimming took 4 bases from V and 10 from J; bases not matched to a gene: 10. CDR3 size: 16 residues. CDR1 LGHDT and CDR2 YNNKEL come from the germline V gene (reference sequence). In nucleotides, the CDR3 is TGTGCCAGCAGCCTTGGGACTAGCGGGGGATCCTCTCCGCAGTATTTT. This sequence encodes CASSLGTSGGSSPQYF.

This chain uses TRBV10-3 with TRBJ1-1; TRBD1 agrees at 7 bases. This CDR3 is 15 amino acids long. CDR1 is ENHRY and CDR2 is SYGVKD in the germline V gene. Trimming at V came to 3 bases and at J to 4 bases, leaving 8 bases not matched to a gene. The CDR3 nucleotides are TGTGCCATCAGTGATTGGAGAGGGGGCACCACTGAAGCTTTCTTT. The encoded protein is CAISDWRGGTTEAFF.

This clone appeared a few times. The rearrangement links TRBV9 to TRBJ2-5; 12 bases align to TRBD2. J gave up 5 bases and V 4 bases, and 9 bases lay outside the gene matches. From germline, CDR1 is SGDLS and CDR2 YYNGEE. This CDR3 contains 16 residues. The CDR3 protein is CASSPRLAGELETQYF. The CDR3 DNA sequence: TGTGCCAGCAGCCCTCGACTAGCGGGGGAGTTGGAGACCCAGTACTTC.

J is TRBJ1-2 and V is TRBV5-1, with a tentative D call TRBD1 (6 bases). Deletions cut 5 bases from V and 0 bases from J, with 20 bases between. The germline gives CDR1 SGHRS, CDR2 YFSETQ. This CDR3 spans 17 amino acids. CDR3 loop: CASRPVAGQGPNYGYTF. CDR3 DNA: TGCGCCAGCAGACCTGTTGCGGGGCAGGGGCCTAACTATGGCTACACCTTC.

This clone was counted between two and nine times. The chain carries TRBV6-5 and TRBJ1-6; 10 positions match TRBD1. Germline loops: CDR1 MNHEY, CDR2 SVGAGI. V lost 11 bases and J lost 6; bases outside the gene matches: 4. This CDR3 has 13 residues. DNA for the CDR3: TGTGCCGGGGGACAGGGGAGTAATTCACCCCTCCACTTT. This encodes CAGGQGSNSPLHF.

V and J are TRBV28 and TRBJ1-5; 9 nucleotides agree with TRBD1. This CDR3 is built from 18 residues. The germline gives CDR1 MDHEN, CDR2 SYDVKM. After removal of 0 bases from V and 0 bases from J, the junction contained 6 bases not matched to a gene. DNA for the CDR3: TGTGCCAGCAGTTTATGGGGACAGGGAGGCGGTAGCAATCAGCCCCAGCATTTT. Translated, it gives CASSLWGQGGGSNQPQHF.

The rearrangement links TRBV27 to TRBJ2-7; D could derive from TRBD1 or TRBD2 (6 bases each). This CDR3 is 15 amino acids long. Germline V gene data show CDR1 as MNHEY and CDR2 as SMNVEV (reference sequence). V lost 6 bases and J 5 bases, leaving 20 bases between the germline ends. The CDR3 DNA reads TGTGCCAGCAGACGCCCCGGGGGCGCGATGGACGAGCAGTACTTC. Residues: CASRRPGGAMDEQYF.